What follows are 6 T cell receptor beta chains derived from one specimen sequenced in a study of human T cells and chemical hapten exposure. Each CDR3 protein gets one entry after TCRdb re-called the RACE reads with MiXCR. The sample lists approximately 350,000 distinct CDR3 sequences, around 7% seen once, with roughly 8% in the top ten. As to time point: patch test 1, 2 weeks after DPC sensitization. Treatment reported: therapeutic diphenylcyclopropenone sensitization with weekly scalp DPC. Specimen: whole blood, collected in connection with sensitization to the hapten diphenylcyclopropenone (DPC). These receptors came from a woman under 30 with alopecia areata. Some clones in this sample may be carry-over from other donors' samples.

The chain recombines TRBV4-2 with TRBJ1-6, with 7 bases fitting TRBD1. The CDR3 is 20 amino acids. Germline trimming cut 4 bases from V and 6 bases from J; bases unmatched to any gene: 21. CDR1 LGHNA and CDR2 YNFKEQ come from the germline V gene. CDR3 DNA sequence: TGTGCCAGCAGCCCGCGAGTGGGACAGTCCCTGGGGGAACTTAATTCACCCCTCCACTTT. As protein: CASSPRVGQSLGELNSPLHF.

Many counts were recorded for this clonotype. The chain carries TRBV5-1 and TRBJ2-3; 8 bases align to TRBD1. Germline V gene data show CDR1 as SGHRS and CDR2 as YFSETQ. The V and J ends lost 4 bases and 4 bases, in that order; junction bases with no gene match: 8. The CDR3 extends over 15 amino acids. CDR3 coding DNA: TGCGCCAGCAGCCGAGGACAGGGAGCCTCAGATACGCAGTATTTT. Its translation is CASSRGQGASDTQYF. The full variable domain, in which reference TRBV5-1 and TRBJ2-3 provide the parts outside the CDR3, is KAGVTQTPRYLIKTRGQQVTLSCSPISGHRSVSWYQQTPGQGLQFLFEYFSETQRNKGNFPGRFSGRQFSNSRSEMNVSTLELGDSALYLCASSRGQGASDTQYFGPGTRLTVL.

This clonotype was detected many times. This chain joins TRBV27 and TRBJ1-4; TRBD1 is a possible D gene (6 bases). CDR3 length equals 15 residues. Trimming shortened V by 6 bases and J by 4 bases, and 15 bases separated the two germline ends. Germline CDR1 MNHEY, CDR2 SMNVEV (reference sequence). The CDR3 spells CASSQTGYYNEKLFF. In nucleotides, the CDR3 is TGTGCCAGCAGCCAAACAGGGTACTATAATGAAAAACTGTTTTTT.

This clonotype was seen a handful of times. This chain joins TRBV20-1 and TRBJ2-3; possible D gene TRBD2, 6 bases. Germline V CDR1 and CDR2: DFQATT, SNEGSKA (reference sequence). The CDR3 runs to 14 residues. Trimming took 5 bases from V and 0 from J, leaving 12 bases between them. This CDR3 reads CSASGTWSTDTQYF. CDR3 sequence (DNA): TGCAGTGCTTCCGGGACTTGGAGCACAGATACGCAGTATTTT.

This clonotype showed up just once. V gene TRBV7-2 combines with J gene TRBJ1-1; D uncertain. From germline, CDR1 is SGHTA and CDR2 FQGNSA. Trimming stripped 5 bases from V and 6 bases from J, with 13 bases between. The length of the CDR3 is 13 residues. The CDR3 DNA sequence: TGTGCCAGCAGCCTCCCCTGGGAGTCTGAAGCTTTCTTT. Encoded protein: CASSLPWESEAFF.

This clonotype was seen only a few times. This sequence joins TRBV6-6 and TRBJ1-2; tentatively, D is TRBD1 (5 bases). The CDR3 consists of 16 residues. Trimming pared 2 bases from V and 0 bases from J, leaving 13 bases between. CDR1 is MNHNY, CDR2 SVGAGI, per germline (reference sequence). In DNA, the CDR3 is TGTGCCAGCAGTTACACAGGCGGTATCGCTAACTATGGCTACACCTTC. Amino acids: CASSYTGGIANYGYTF.